One sample yielded the 28 T cell receptor beta chains listed below, sequenced in a study of T cell repertoires in cytomegalovirus infection. TCRdb reprocessed the reads via MiXCR and lists one record per CDR3 protein. The sample lists about 830,000 distinct CDR3 sequences, approximately 29% occurring once. Which antigens these TCRs recognize remains unknown. The specimen comprised cultured CD8+ T cells from PBMCs, sampled from culture after CMV antigen stimulation. All receptors come from a human donor in good health (CMV status not recorded). Some clones in this sample may be carry-over from other donors' samples.

V is TRBV24-1 and J is TRBJ2-1; a weak D match, TRBD2 (6 bases). Germline loops: CDR1 KGHDR, CDR2 SFDVKD. This CDR3 comprises 15 residues. V lost 1 base and J 7 bases, leaving 13 bases between the germline ends. In DNA form, the CDR3 reads TGTGCCACCAGTGATTTTGCTAGCGCGGATAATGAGCAGTTCTTC. This gives the protein CATSDFASADNEQFF.

The chain is built from TRBV2 and TRBJ1-1, with D unresolved. Germline-derived CDR1 and CDR2 are SNHLY and FYNNEI. Trimming cost V 4 bases and J 11 bases, with 8 bases left between them. The CDR3 loop spans 10 amino acids. The CDR3 sequence: CASSGMGAFF. DNA for the CDR3: TGTGCCAGCAGTGGGATGGGCGCTTTCTTT.

The genes are TRBV10-3 and TRBJ1-6; 7 nucleotides match TRBD1. Germline V CDR1 and CDR2: ENHRY, SYGVKD. Trimming cost V 8 bases and J 0 bases; bases outside gene matches: 7. This CDR3 spans 16 amino acids. In DNA, the CDR3 is TGTGCCATCGGGACAGATATGAGCTCCTATAATTCACCCCTCCACTTT. Amino acids: CAIGTDMSSYNSPLHF.

This clonotype was seen ten or more times. The chain joins TRBV12-3 or TRBV12-4 to TRBJ1-2; perhaps TRBD1 as D (6 bases). The CDR3 runs 15 residues. V lost 5 bases and J lost 4, with 17 bases in between. The CDR3 sequence: CASSPGDPTIYGYTF. The CDR3, as DNA: TGTGCCAGCAGTCCAGGGGACCCAACGATCTATGGCTACACCTTC.

In this sample, this clonotype turned up a few times. This chain joins TRBV5-5 and TRBJ2-3; no clear D gene. There are 17 residues in the CDR3. Germline V gene lookup returns CDR1 SGHKS and CDR2 YYEKEE (reference sequence). Trimming stripped 4 bases from V and 6 bases from J, with 24 bases between. The CDR3 DNA is TGTGCCAGCAGCATCCTGACCGCCATCTCCCTGGCGGATACGCAGTATTTT. Its translation is CASSILTAISLADTQYF.

This chain connects TRBV5-1 to TRBJ1-2, with 9 bases lining up with TRBD1. The CDR3 spans 13 residues. The germline CDR1 and CDR2 sequences are SGHRS and YFSETQ. With V trimmed by 9 bases and J by 5 bases, 8 bases remained unmatched. DNA of the CDR3: TGCGCCACCCCAAGTGGGACAGGGTATGGCTACACCTTC. Translated, it gives CATPSGTGYGYTF.

This rearrangement joins TRBV6-6 to TRBJ1-5, with D possibly matching TRBD1 (6 bases). This CDR3 has 13 amino acids. V was pared by 7 bases and J by 4 bases, with 11 bases between. Germline CDR1 and CDR2: MNHNY and SVGAGI (reference sequence). CDR3 sequence: CASKEGTNQPQHF. DNA of the CDR3: TGTGCCAGCAAGGAGGGGACAAATCAGCCCCAGCATTTT.

The sample holds many counts of this clonotype. This chain connects TRBV7-6 to TRBJ2-3; D uncertain. V was shortened by 5 bases and J by 6 bases, with 12 bases between the two germline ends. The CDR3 runs to 13 residues. The germline CDR1 and CDR2 sequences are SGHVS and FNYEAQ. CDR3 bases: TGTGCCAGCAGCCCCCACGAGAGGGATACGCAGTATTTT. Translated: CASSPHERDTQYF. Drawing the rest from reference TRBV7-6 and TRBJ2-3, the complete variable domain is GAGVSQSPRYKVTKRGQDVALRCDPISGHVSLYWYRQALGQGPEFLTYFNYEAQQDKSGLPNDRFSAERPEGSISTLTIQRTEQRDSAMYRCASSPHERDTQYFGPGTRLTVL.

The V gene is TRBV6-5, the J gene TRBJ1-4; no clear D. CDR1 and CDR2 from the germline V gene are MNHEY and SVGAGI. V lost 4 bases to trimming and J lost 7 bases, with 7 bases between them. The CDR3 is made up of 12 amino acids. The CDR3 protein is CASSSNAEKLFF. The CDR3 coding sequence is TGTGCCAGCAGTTCTAACGCTGAAAAACTGTTTTTT.

V gene TRBV27 combines with J gene TRBJ2-7; perhaps D is TRBD1 or TRBD2 (5 bases each). V was cut by 5 bases and J by 3 bases, with 14 bases left in between. The germline gives CDR1 MNHEY, CDR2 SMNVEV (reference sequence). The CDR3 spans 14 residues. In DNA, the CDR3 is TGTGCCAGCAGTCCGAACCGGGACCGCTACGAGCAGTACTTC. Amino acids: CASSPNRDRYEQYF.

This clonotype was seen a handful of times. V gene TRBV4-1 combines with J gene TRBJ2-3; 9 nucleotides agree with TRBD2. V gave up 4 bases and J gave up 1 base; unmatched junction bases: 6. Germline loops: CDR1 MGHRA, CDR2 YSYEKL. The CDR3 has 16 amino acids. CDR3 nucleotide sequence: TGCGCCAGCAGCCCTCCCCGGACTAGCGGCACAGATACGCAGTATTTT. It codes for CASSPPRTSGTDTQYF.

The rearrangement uses TRBV27 and TRBJ2-7; 9 bases are shared with TRBD1. The CDR3 has 15 amino acids. Trimming cost V 6 bases and J 4 bases; bases outside gene matches: 10. Germline V gives CDR1 MNHEY, CDR2 SMNVEV (reference sequence). The CDR3 nucleotides are TGTGCCAGCAGCTACCGGGACAGGGCCTTGTACGAGCAGTACTTC. Protein sequence: CASSYRDRALYEQYF.

The rearrangement joins TRBV28 to TRBJ1-6, with D perhaps TRBD1 (5 bases). The V and J ends lost 1 base and 10 bases respectively, with 11 bases between them. Germline assignment: CDR1 MDHEN and CDR2 SYDVKM. CDR3 length: 14 residues. The CDR3 region has the DNA TGTGCCAGCAGTTTATTTGGGGGGGACTCACCCCTCCACTTT. This codes for CASSLFGGDSPLHF.

This clonotype was detected only a few times. The DNA for the CDR3 is TGTGCCACCAGCAATCTCCCGGGACTAGCGGGGGAGAGCACAGATACGCAGTATTTT. Translating it yields CATSNLPGLAGESTDTQYF. The chain has TRBV15 and TRBJ2-3, with TRBD2 matching 14 bases. Unmatched junction bases numbered 9, after V lost 4 bases and J lost 0 bases. The V gene's germline CDR1 is LNHNV and CDR2 YYDKDF (reference sequence). This CDR3 spans 19 amino acids.

In regard to this clonotype: A much bigger clone sits one base away, suggesting this may be a read error. This chain links TRBV7-4 with TRBJ1-1; 9 positions match TRBD1. The CDR3 spans 13 residues. The V and J ends lost 7 bases and 2 bases, in that order; junction bases with no gene match: 2. The germline V gene encodes CDR1 SGHVT and CDR2 SQSDAQ. CDR3 nucleotide sequence: TGTGCCAGCATGACAGGGGGAAACACTGAAGCTTTCTTT. Translating gives CASMTGGNTEAFF.

The chain has TRBV20-1 and TRBJ2-5; 13 nucleotides line up with TRBD2. Germline V lookup: CDR1 DFQATT, CDR2 SNEGSKA (reference sequence). The trim removed 3 bases at V and 3 bases at J, leaving 16 bases unmatched. The CDR3 loop spans 19 amino acids. CDR3 in amino acids: CSASPTSGGALRREETQYF. CDR3 DNA: TGCAGTGCTAGTCCCACTAGCGGGGGGGCCCTCCGCCGGGAAGAGACCCAGTACTTC.

V gene TRBV12-3 or TRBV12-4 combines with J gene TRBJ1-4; the D is unclear. Trimming stripped 7 bases from V and 7 bases from J, with 13 bases between. This CDR3 comprises 13 residues. Here the CDR3 DNA reads TGTGCCAGCACCTCCCCCCAGGCTGAAAAACTGTTTTTT. Translation: CASTSPQAEKLFF.

This clonotype was recorded at least ten times. The chain has TRBV7-6 and TRBJ2-3; perhaps TRBD1 as D (5 bases). CDR3 length equals 18 residues. The germline V gene encodes CDR1 SGHVS and CDR2 FNYEAQ. V was pared by 1 base and J by 6 bases, with 23 bases between. The chain's CDR3 is CASSLEPYGARKGDTQYF. In DNA, the CDR3 is TGTGCCAGCAGCTTAGAGCCTTATGGGGCCAGAAAGGGCGATACGCAGTATTTT. Supplemented by reference TRBV7-6 and TRBJ2-3, the full variable domain reads GAGVSQSPRYKVTKRGQDVALRCDPISGHVSLYWYRQALGQGPEFLTYFNYEAQQDKSGLPNDRFSAERPEGSISTLTIQRTEQRDSAMYRCASSLEPYGARKGDTQYFGPGTRLTVL.

The V call is TRBV19, the J call TRBJ2-3; 11 bases fit TRBD2. CDR3 size: 14 residues. J was trimmed by 6 bases and V by 6 bases; bases with no gene match: 5. Germline lookup yields CDR1 LNHDA and CDR2 SQIVND (reference sequence). The CDR3 region has the DNA TGTGCCAGTAGAGGGACTAGCGGATTTGATACGCAGTATTTT. This gives the protein CASRGTSGFDTQYF. The full variable domain, rest sourced from reference TRBV19 and TRBJ2-3, is DGGITQSPKYLFRKEGQNVTLSCEQNLNHDAMYWYRQDPGQGLRLIYYSQIVNDFQKGDIAEGYSVSREKKESFPLTVTSAQKNPTAFYLCASRGTSGFDTQYFGPGTRLTVL.

The chain carries TRBV7-6 and TRBJ2-2; D could derive from TRBD1 or TRBD2 (5 bases each). Per the germline V gene, CDR1 is SGHVS and CDR2 is FNYEAQ. The CDR3 length is 13 residues. V lost 8 bases to trimming and J lost 6 bases, with 13 bases between them. The CDR3 region has the DNA TGTGCCAGCCCAGCTGAGGGGTCCGGGGAGCTGTTTTTT. As protein: CASPAEGSGELFF.

V gene TRBV4-3 combines with J gene TRBJ2-2; no clear D gene. This CDR3 contains 17 residues. The V end lost 4 bases, the J end lost 5 bases, and 20 bases lay between the germline ends. Germline V CDR1 and CDR2: LGHNA, YSLEER. The CDR3 nucleotides are TGCGCCAGCAGCCCCAATGGCGCCGGTTGGGGTACCGGGGAGCTGTTTTTT. Translating gives CASSPNGAGWGTGELFF.

This clonotype appeared a few times. V gene TRBV6-1 combines with J gene TRBJ1-5, with unresolved D. The CDR3 spans 18 residues. V was shortened by 6 bases and J by 1 base, with 22 bases between the two germline ends. CDR1 is MNHNS, CDR2 SASEGT, per germline. CDR3 amino acids: CASSGLEWGFTSNQPQHF. The CDR3 DNA reads as TGTGCCAGCAGCGGTTTGGAGTGGGGTTTCACAAGCAATCAGCCCCAGCATTTT.

V gene TRBV7-4 combines with J gene TRBJ1-1; 7 bases fit TRBD1. The CDR3 runs 14 residues. Germline loops: CDR1 SGHVT, CDR2 SQSDAQ. Trimming took 5 bases from V and 11 from J; bases not matched to a gene: 14. CDR3 in DNA: TGTGCCAGCAGCCCGCCTGTAGGGGGCGCGGATGCTTTCTTT. Protein: CASSPPVGGADAFF.

The chain joins TRBV2 to TRBJ2-1, with TRBD2 identical over 13 bases. CDR3 length: 18 residues. The germline V gene encodes CDR1 SNHLY and CDR2 FYNNEI. Trimming at V came to 5 bases and at J to 1 base, leaving 8 bases not matched to a gene. CDR3 in DNA: TGTGCCAGCAGTTGGCCCAGGACTAGCGGGGGATCCTACAATGAGCAGTTCTTC. Amino acids: CASSWPRTSGGSYNEQFF.

The chain has TRBV9 and TRBJ2-1; tentatively, D is TRBD1 (5 bases). V was pared by 0 bases and J by 2 bases, with 9 bases between. Germline loops: CDR1 SGDLS, CDR2 YYNGEE. The CDR3 extends over 15 amino acids. The chain's CDR3 is CASSVDDRAYNEQFF. The CDR3 nucleotides are TGTGCCAGCAGCGTAGATGACAGAGCCTACAATGAGCAGTTCTTC.

This chain links TRBV27 with TRBJ2-1; 7 nucleotides align to TRBD1. V dropped 5 bases and J dropped 6; count of bases not matched to a gene: 10. The CDR3 loop spans 15 amino acids. Germline CDR1 is MNHEY and CDR2 is SMNVEV (reference sequence). The CDR3 protein is CASSPPTQGVNEQFF. The CDR3 DNA is TGTGCCAGCAGTCCCCCCACCCAGGGGGTCAATGAGCAGTTCTTC.

This clonotype occurred a few times. The V gene is TRBV11-2, the J gene TRBJ2-1, with 11 bases matching TRBD1. The germline V gene encodes CDR1 SGHAT and CDR2 FQNNGV. The J segment lost 9 bases and the V segment lost 3 bases, leaving 4 bases of the junction unmatched. The CDR3 runs to 14 residues. This CDR3 is CASSLRTGGIEQFF. The CDR3 bases are TGTGCCAGCAGCTTGCGGACAGGGGGCATTGAGCAGTTCTTC. Using reference TRBV11-2 and TRBJ2-1 for the parts outside the CDR3, the full variable domain is EAGVAQSPRYKIIEKRQSVAFWCNPISGHATLYWYQQILGQGPKLLIQFQNNGVVDDSQLPKDRFSAERLKGVDSTLKIQPAKLEDSAVYLCASSLRTGGIEQFFGPGTRLTVL.

CDR3 amino acids: CASSESVGSGPYEQYF. The DNA for the CDR3 is TGCGCCAGCAGTGAGTCGGTGGGATCTGGCCCCTACGAGCAGTACTTC. The chain employs TRBV10-1 and TRBJ2-7; no clear D gene. The CDR3 spans 16 residues. CDR1 is WNHNN and CDR2 is SYGVQD in the germline V gene (reference sequence). Trimming removed 0 bases at V and 2 bases at J, with 14 bases between.